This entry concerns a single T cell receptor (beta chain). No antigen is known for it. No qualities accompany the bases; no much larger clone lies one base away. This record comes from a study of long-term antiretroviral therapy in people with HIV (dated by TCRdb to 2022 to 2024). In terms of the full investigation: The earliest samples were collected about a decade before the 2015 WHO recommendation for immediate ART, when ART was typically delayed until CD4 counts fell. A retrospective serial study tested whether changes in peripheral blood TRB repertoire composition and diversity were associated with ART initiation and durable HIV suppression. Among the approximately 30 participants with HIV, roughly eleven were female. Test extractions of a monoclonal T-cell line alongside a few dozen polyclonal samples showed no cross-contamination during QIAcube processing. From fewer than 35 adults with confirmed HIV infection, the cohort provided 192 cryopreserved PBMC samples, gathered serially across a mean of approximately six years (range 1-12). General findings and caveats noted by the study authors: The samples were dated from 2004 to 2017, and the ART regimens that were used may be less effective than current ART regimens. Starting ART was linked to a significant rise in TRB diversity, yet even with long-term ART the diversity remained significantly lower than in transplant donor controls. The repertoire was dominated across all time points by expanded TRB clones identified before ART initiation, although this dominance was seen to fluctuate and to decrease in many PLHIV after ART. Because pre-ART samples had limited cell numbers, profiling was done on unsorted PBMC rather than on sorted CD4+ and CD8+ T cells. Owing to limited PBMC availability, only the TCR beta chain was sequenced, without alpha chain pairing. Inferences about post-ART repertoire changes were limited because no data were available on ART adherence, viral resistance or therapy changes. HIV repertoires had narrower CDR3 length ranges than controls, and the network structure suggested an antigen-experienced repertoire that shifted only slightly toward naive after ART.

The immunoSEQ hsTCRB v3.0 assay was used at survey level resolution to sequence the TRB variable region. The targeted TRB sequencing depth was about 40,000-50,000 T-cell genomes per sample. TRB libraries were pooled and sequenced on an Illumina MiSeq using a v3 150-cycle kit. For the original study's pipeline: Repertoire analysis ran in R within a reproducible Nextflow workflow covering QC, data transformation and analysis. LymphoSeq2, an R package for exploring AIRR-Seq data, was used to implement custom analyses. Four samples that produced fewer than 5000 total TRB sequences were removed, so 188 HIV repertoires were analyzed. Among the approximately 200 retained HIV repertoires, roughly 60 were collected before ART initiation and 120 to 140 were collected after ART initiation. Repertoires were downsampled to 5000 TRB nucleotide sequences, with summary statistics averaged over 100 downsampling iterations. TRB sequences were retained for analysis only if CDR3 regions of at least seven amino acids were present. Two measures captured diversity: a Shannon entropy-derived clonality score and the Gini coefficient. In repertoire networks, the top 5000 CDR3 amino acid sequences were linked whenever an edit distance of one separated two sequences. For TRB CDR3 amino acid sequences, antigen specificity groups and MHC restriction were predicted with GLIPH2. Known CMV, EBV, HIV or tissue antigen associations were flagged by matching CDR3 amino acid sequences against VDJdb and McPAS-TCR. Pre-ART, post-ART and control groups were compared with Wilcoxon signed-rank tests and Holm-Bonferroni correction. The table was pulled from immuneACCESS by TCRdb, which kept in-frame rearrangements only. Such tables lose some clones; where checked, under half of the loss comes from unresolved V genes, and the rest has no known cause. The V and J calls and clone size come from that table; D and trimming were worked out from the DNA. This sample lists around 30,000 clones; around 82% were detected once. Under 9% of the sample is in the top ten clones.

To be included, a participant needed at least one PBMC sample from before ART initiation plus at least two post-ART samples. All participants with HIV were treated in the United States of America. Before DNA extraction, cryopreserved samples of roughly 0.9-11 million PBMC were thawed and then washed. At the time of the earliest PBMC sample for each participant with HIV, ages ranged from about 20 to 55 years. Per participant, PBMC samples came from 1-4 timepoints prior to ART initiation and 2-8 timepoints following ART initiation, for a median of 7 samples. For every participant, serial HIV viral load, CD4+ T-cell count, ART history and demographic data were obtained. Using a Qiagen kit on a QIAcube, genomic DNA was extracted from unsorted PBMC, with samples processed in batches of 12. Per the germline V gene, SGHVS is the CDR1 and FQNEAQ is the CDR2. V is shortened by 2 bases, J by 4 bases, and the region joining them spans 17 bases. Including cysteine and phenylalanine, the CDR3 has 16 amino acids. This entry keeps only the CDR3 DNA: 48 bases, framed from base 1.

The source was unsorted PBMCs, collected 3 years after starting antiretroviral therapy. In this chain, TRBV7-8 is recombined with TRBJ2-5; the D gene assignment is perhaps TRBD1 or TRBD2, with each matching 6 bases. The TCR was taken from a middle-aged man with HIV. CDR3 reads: CASSLNHRARGETQYF. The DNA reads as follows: TGTGCCAGCAGCTTAAATCACAGGGCGCGGGGAGAGACCCAGTACTTC.